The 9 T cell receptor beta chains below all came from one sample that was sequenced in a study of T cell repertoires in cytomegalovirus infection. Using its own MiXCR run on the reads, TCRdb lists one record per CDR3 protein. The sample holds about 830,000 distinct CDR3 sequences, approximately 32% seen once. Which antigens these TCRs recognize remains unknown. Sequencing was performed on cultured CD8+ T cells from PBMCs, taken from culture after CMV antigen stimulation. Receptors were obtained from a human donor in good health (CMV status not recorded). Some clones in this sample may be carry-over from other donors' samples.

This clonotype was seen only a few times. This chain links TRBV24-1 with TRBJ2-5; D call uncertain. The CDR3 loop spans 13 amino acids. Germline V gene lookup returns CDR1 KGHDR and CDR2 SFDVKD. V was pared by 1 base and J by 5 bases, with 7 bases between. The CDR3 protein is CATSDFRGETQYF. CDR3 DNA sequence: TGTGCCACCAGTGATTTTCGAGGCGAGACCCAGTACTTC.

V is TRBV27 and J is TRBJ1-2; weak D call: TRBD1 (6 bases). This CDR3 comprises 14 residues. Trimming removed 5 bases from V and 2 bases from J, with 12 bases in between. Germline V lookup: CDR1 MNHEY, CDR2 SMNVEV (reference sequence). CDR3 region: CASSAGGHNYGYTF. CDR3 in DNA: TGTGCCAGCAGTGCTGGGGGCCACAACTATGGCTACACCTTC.

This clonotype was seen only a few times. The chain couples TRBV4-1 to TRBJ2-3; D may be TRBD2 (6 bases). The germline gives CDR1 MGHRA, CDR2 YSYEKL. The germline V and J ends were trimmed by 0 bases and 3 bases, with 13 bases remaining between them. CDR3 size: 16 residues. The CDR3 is CASSQDTGGVTDTQYF. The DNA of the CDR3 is TGCGCCAGCAGCCAAGATACTGGCGGGGTAACAGATACGCAGTATTTT.

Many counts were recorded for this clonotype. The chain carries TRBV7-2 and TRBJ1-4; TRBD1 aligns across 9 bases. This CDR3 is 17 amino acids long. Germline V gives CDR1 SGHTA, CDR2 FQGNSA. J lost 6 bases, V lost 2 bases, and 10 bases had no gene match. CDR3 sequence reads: CASSLNRPGQGHEKLFF. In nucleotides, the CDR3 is TGTGCCAGCAGCTTAAACCGACCGGGACAGGGTCATGAAAAACTGTTTTTT.

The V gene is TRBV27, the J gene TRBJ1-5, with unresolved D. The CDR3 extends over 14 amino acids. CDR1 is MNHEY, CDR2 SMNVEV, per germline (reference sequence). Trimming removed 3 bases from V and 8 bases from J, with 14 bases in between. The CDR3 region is CASSFGQLKEPQHF. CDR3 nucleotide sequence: TGTGCCAGCAGTTTCGGGCAGTTGAAGGAGCCCCAGCATTTT.

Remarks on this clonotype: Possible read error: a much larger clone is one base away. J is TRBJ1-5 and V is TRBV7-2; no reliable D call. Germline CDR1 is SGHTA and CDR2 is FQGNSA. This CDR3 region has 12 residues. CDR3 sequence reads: CASGLGDWPQHF. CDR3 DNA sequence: TGTGCCAGCGGCTTAGGAGACTGGCCCCAGCATTTT.

CDR3 residues: CASSQDQKAISNQPQHF. CDR3 sequence (DNA): TGCGCCAGCAGCCAAGATCAGAAGGCAATTAGCAATCAGCCCCAGCATTTT. The chain carries TRBV4-1 and TRBJ1-5; D is unclear. The germline V and J ends were trimmed by 0 bases and 0 bases, with 12 bases remaining between them. From germline, CDR1 is MGHRA and CDR2 YSYEKL. This CDR3 is 17 amino acids long.

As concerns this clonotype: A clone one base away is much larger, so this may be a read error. In nucleotides, the CDR3 is TGTGTCAGCAGCTTAAAGTGTTGGCACATGAACACTGAAGCTTTCTTT. This sequence encodes CVSSLKCWHMNTEAFF. V usage is TRBV7-2 and J usage is TRBJ1-1; D remains unclear. This CDR3 comprises 16 residues. Looked up from germline, CDR1 is SGHTA and CDR2 is FQGNSA.

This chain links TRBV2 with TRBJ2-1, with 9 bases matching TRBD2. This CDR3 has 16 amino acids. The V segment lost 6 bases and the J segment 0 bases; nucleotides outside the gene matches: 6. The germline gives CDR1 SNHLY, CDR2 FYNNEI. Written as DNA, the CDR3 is TGTGCCAGCAGATATAGCGGGGGAAGCTCCTACAATGAGCAGTTCTTC. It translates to CASRYSGGSSYNEQFF.